This paragraph covers one T cell receptor (beta chain) sequence. The data belong to a study of blood T cell repertoires in COVID-19. Study details: Sample material is recorded as cDNA or gDNA derived from T cells, B-cell-depleted T cells, or PBMCs.

Libraries were prepared by immunoSEQ multiplex PCR; TCRdb keeps only in-frame clonotypes and omits some of them. Seen here are some 250,000 clones, approximately 90% observed once, and the top ten hold roughly 2%. Germline loops: CDR1 SGHDT, CDR2 YYEEEE. The length of the CDR3 is 15 residues. The V gene end was trimmed by 0 bases and the J gene end by 5 bases; junction bases not matched to a gene: 5. Enrollees, about 18 to 100 years old, lived in 24 US areas. Which cohort a participant joined came from the clinical history participants gave. The rearrangement uses TRBV5-6 and TRBJ2-1; 7 nucleotides match TRBD2. This sequence originates from a woman aged 35 to 49 with acute COVID-19. Sequenced: PBMCs or T cells enriched from blood (not recorded which). In DNA, the CDR3 is TGTGCCAGCAGCTTGGTGGGCGGGAGTCACAATGAGCAGTTCTTC. Amino acid sequence: CASSLVGGSHNEQFF. Supplemented by reference TRBV5-6 and TRBJ2-1, the full variable domain reads DAGVTQSPTHLIKTRGQQVTLRCSPKSGHDTVSWYQQALGQGPQFIFQYYEEEERQRGNFPDRFSGHQFPNYSSELNVNALLLGDSALYLCASSLVGGSHNEQFFGPGTRLTVL.